Shown below are 27 T cell receptor beta chains from a single sample sequenced in a study of siplizumab effects on memory and regulatory T cells. The repertoire was sequenced with immunoSEQ multiplex PCR; TCRdb's copy has only in-frame clones and lacks some. The sample includes about 100,000 clones, less than 95% of them seen just once. Sequenced sample: non-Treg CD4+ T cells sorted from blood. The receptors stem from a human donor in good health.

V is TRBV10-3 and J is TRBJ2-6; D gene uncertain. The ends were cut back, 2 bases at V and 3 bases at J, with 2 bases in the middle. CDR1 is ENHRY and CDR2 is SYGVKD in the germline V gene. The CDR3 sequence is 13 residues long. CDR3 sequence: CAISEDGANVLTF. Written as DNA, the CDR3 is TGTGCCATCAGTGAGGATGGGGCCAACGTCCTGACTTTC.

The CDR3 here is CASTTGLGETQYF. CDR3 DNA: TGCGCCAGCACCACCGGGTTAGGAGAGACCCAGTACTTC. The V gene is TRBV5-1, the J gene TRBJ2-5; D is ambiguous. The CDR3 runs to 13 residues. V was clipped by 6 bases and J by 4 bases, with 13 bases between them. Germline V lookup: CDR1 SGHRS, CDR2 YFSETQ.

The J gene is TRBJ2-2, the V gene TRBV10-3; TRBD2 aligns across 8 bases. Losses at the gene ends were 6 bases for V and 5 bases for J; bases not matched to a gene: 8. Germline V gives CDR1 ENHRY, CDR2 SYGVKD. The CDR3 contains 15 residues. Here the CDR3 reads CAISVAGRYTGELFF. The CDR3 DNA is TGTGCCATCAGCGTAGCGGGACGTTATACCGGGGAGCTGTTTTTT.

Here the CDR3 DNA reads TGCGCCAGCAGCTTGGGCGGACAGGAACGTGGCTACACCTTC. It translates to CASSLGGQERGYTF. This chain uses TRBV5-1 with TRBJ1-2; 7 bases are shared with TRBD1. The CDR3 contains 14 residues. Germline-derived CDR1 and CDR2 are SGHRS and YFSETQ. The J segment lost 7 bases and the V segment lost 0 bases, leaving 6 bases of the junction unmatched.

This rearrangement joins TRBV28 to TRBJ1-5; D is possibly TRBD1 (5 bases). Germline-derived CDR1 and CDR2 are MDHEN and SYDVKM. This CDR3 has 15 residues. V lost 7 bases and J lost 2, with 15 bases in between. CDR3 nucleotide sequence: TGTGCCAGCATGCCTTGGGGGAGGGGCAATCAGCCCCAGCATTTT. Its translation is CASMPWGRGNQPQHF.

The chain joins TRBV15 to TRBJ1-1; D uncertain. Germline V lookup: CDR1 LNHNV, CDR2 YYDKDF (reference sequence). The CDR3 runs to 16 residues. Between the trimmed V and J ends, which lost 3 bases and 1 base, there was a span of 15 bases. The DNA for the CDR3 is TGTGCCACCAGCAGGACTTCGAGTTTGACGAACACTGAAGCTTTCTTT. This encodes CATSRTSSLTNTEAFF.

This clone was counted a single time. This rearrangement joins TRBV2 to TRBJ2-3; D is ambiguous. CDR1 and CDR2 from the germline V gene are SNHLY and FYNNEI. The CDR3 consists of 12 residues. With 7 bases removed from V and 4 bases from J, the gap between germline ends came to 9 bases. Here the CDR3 DNA reads TGTGCCAGCAACCCGGTGGCAGATACGCAGTATTTT. Protein product: CASNPVADTQYF.

The J gene is TRBJ2-5, the V gene TRBV10-1; D possibly corresponds to TRBD1 (5 bases). The CDR3 spans 14 residues. Trimming left V 6 bases short and J 4 bases short, with 15 bases between. Per the germline V gene, CDR1 is WNHNN and CDR2 is SYGVQD (reference sequence). The DNA of the CDR3 is TGCGCCAGCAGCCCTGGGGCCCTGGGAGAGACCCAGTACTTC. Translating gives CASSPGALGETQYF.

The rearrangement uses TRBV19 and TRBJ1-3, with D uncertain. This CDR3 has 14 residues. The germline gives CDR1 LNHDA, CDR2 SQIVND (reference sequence). V was clipped by 5 bases and J by 4 bases, with 12 bases between them. CDR3 sequence (DNA): TGTGCCAGTAGTCAAGGACCTCTAGGAAACACCATATATTTT. Translated, it gives CASSQGPLGNTIYF. Drawing the rest from reference TRBV19 and TRBJ1-3, the complete variable domain is DGGITQSPKYLFRKEGQNVTLSCEQNLNHDAMYWYRQDPGQGLRLIYYSQIVNDFQKGDIAEGYSVSREKKESFPLTVTSAQKNPTAFYLCASSQGPLGNTIYFGEGSWLTVV.

The chain joins TRBV5-1 to TRBJ1-3, with a possible D match to TRBD1 (6 bases). This CDR3 has 15 residues. Trimming pared 0 bases from V and 7 bases from J, leaving 14 bases between. CDR1 and CDR2 (germline): SGHRS, YFSETQ. The DNA of the CDR3 is TGCGCCAGCAGCTTGGGAGCCCAGGGGACCAACACCATATATTTT. This translates into CASSLGAQGTNTIYF.

The chain joins TRBV11-2 to TRBJ2-1, with TRBD2 identical over 11 bases. The CDR3 totals 17 residues. The germline V gene has CDR1 SGHAT and CDR2 FQNNGV. Losses at the gene ends were 5 bases for V and 2 bases for J; bases not matched to a gene: 8. Written as DNA, the CDR3 is TGTGCCAGCAGCCGAGGACTAGCGGGCTGGACCTACAATGAGCAGTTCTTC. Its protein product is CASSRGLAGWTYNEQFF.

The chain couples TRBV11-1 to TRBJ2-4, with TRBD1 matching over 8 bases. With V trimmed by 5 bases and J by 0 bases, 6 bases remained unmatched. CDR1 is SGHAT, CDR2 FQDESV, per germline (reference sequence). The CDR3 has 16 residues. The CDR3 here is CASSPGTGKAKNIQYF. CDR3 nucleotide sequence: TGTGCCAGCAGCCCAGGGACAGGAAAAGCCAAAAACATTCAGTACTTC. Using reference TRBV11-1 and TRBJ2-4 for the parts outside the CDR3, the full variable domain is EAEVAQSPRYKITEKSQAVAFWCDPISGHATLYWYRQILGQGPELLVQFQDESVVDDSQLPKDRFSAERLKGVDSTLKIQPAELGDSAMYLCASSPGTGKAKNIQYFGAGTRLSVL.

The chain combines TRBV18 with TRBJ2-5, with D perhaps TRBD1 (6 bases). There are 14 residues in the CDR3. Germline V CDR1 and CDR2: KGHSH, LQKENI. Trimming pared 3 bases from V and 4 bases from J, leaving 12 bases between. The DNA of the CDR3 is TGTGCCAGCTCACCCGGACAGCCCCGAGAGACCCAGTACTTC. Its translation: CASSPGQPRETQYF.

This sequence joins TRBV5-1 and TRBJ2-1; 9 bases line up with TRBD1. Germline V gene data show CDR1 as SGHRS and CDR2 as YFSETQ. J was trimmed by 4 bases and V by 1 base; bases with no gene match: 6. The CDR3 runs to 16 residues. The CDR3 DNA follows: TGCGCCAGCAGCTTGTACGAGACAGGGGGATACAATGAGCAGTTCTTC. It encodes CASSLYETGGYNEQFF.

The chain is built from TRBV29-1 and TRBJ1-3, with 7 bases that match TRBD1. With V trimmed by 4 bases and J by 0 bases, 0 bases remained unmatched. The CDR3 has 13 residues. From germline, CDR1 is SQVTM and CDR2 ANQGSEA. CDR3 protein: CSVGQGSGNTIYF. Here the CDR3 DNA reads TGCAGCGTTGGACAGGGCTCTGGAAACACCATATATTTT.

This clone was seen just once. This chain uses TRBV19 with TRBJ1-1, with a weak D call TRBD1 (6 bases). The V end was cut by 7 bases, the J end by 0 bases, with 21 bases between. Germline loops: CDR1 LNHDA, CDR2 SQIVND (reference sequence). The CDR3 sequence is 17 residues long. The DNA of the CDR3 is TGTGCCAGTAAACGATCGGGGGGGCCAGCCATGAACACTGAAGCTTTCTTT. Translation gives CASKRSGGPAMNTEAFF.

This clone has only a few counts. The chain has TRBV4-1 and TRBJ2-5; a possible D gene is TRBD2 (6 bases). V lost 3 bases to trimming and J lost 0 bases, with 17 bases between them. The germline V gene has CDR1 MGHRA and CDR2 YSYEKL. The CDR3 has 17 residues. CDR3 DNA: TGCGCCAGCAGCCAGATCGGGGGACCAAGGTACCAAGAGACCCAGTACTTC. It yields the protein CASSQIGGPRYQETQYF.

The rearrangement joins TRBV5-4 to TRBJ2-3; D is possibly TRBD2 (6 bases). CDR1 and CDR2 from the germline V gene are SGHNT and YYREEE (reference sequence). The CDR3 covers 12 residues. Trimming stripped 0 bases from V and 11 bases from J, with 10 bases between. This CDR3 is CASSLGRERQYF. CDR3 coding DNA: TGTGCCAGCAGCTTGGGGAGGGAAAGGCAGTATTTT.

V usage is TRBV28 and J usage is TRBJ2-2, with 10 nucleotides matching TRBD1. V was pared by 6 bases and J by 3 bases, with 7 bases of the junction left unmatched. This CDR3 region has 16 residues. Germline V gene lookup returns CDR1 MDHEN and CDR2 SYDVKM. The CDR3 is CASSSRTGGDTGELFF. The CDR3 coding sequence is TGTGCCAGCAGCTCGAGGACAGGGGGGGACACCGGGGAGCTGTTTTTT.

This clone was detected once. The CDR3 bases are TGTGCCAGCAGCCAAGTTATCACTAGCGGCCACCAAGAGACCCAGTACTTC. Protein: CASSQVITSGHQETQYF. This rearrangement joins TRBV14 to TRBJ2-5, with 8 bases that match TRBD2. The V segment lost 1 base and the J segment 0 bases; nucleotides outside the gene matches: 7. Germline CDR1 and CDR2: SGHDN and FVKESK. The CDR3 spans 17 residues. The full variable domain, with the rest looked up from reference TRBV14 and TRBJ2-5, is EAGVTQFPSHSVIEKGQTVTLRCDPISGHDNLYWYRRVMGKEIKFLLHFVKESKQDESGMPNNRFLAERTGGTYSTLKVQPAELEDSGVYFCASSQVITSGHQETQYFGPGTRLLVL.

The chain recombines TRBV11-3 with TRBJ2-5; 7 bases are a match to TRBD1. This CDR3 has 17 amino acids. With V trimmed by 5 bases and J by 0 bases, 12 bases remained unmatched. Looked up from germline, CDR1 is SGHNT and CDR2 is YENEEA. The CDR3 DNA sequence: TGTGCCAGCAGCCCAGGGAACAGGGGAAAGTACCAAGAGACCCAGTACTTC. Translating it yields CASSPGNRGKYQETQYF.

This clone has just one count. The J gene is TRBJ2-1, the V gene TRBV7-9; TRBD1 might be the D (6 bases). Trimming pared 2 bases from V and 0 bases from J, leaving 14 bases between. Germline assignment: CDR1 SEHNR and CDR2 FQNEAQ (reference sequence). There are 17 residues in the CDR3. As DNA, the CDR3 is TGTGCCAGCAGCTTATCTTTAGGGGGAGACTCCTACAATGAGCAGTTCTTC. As protein: CASSLSLGGDSYNEQFF. Full variable domain (remainder filled in from reference TRBV7-9 and TRBJ2-1): DTGVSQNPRHKITKRGQNVTFRCDPISEHNRLYWYRQTLGQGPEFLTYFQNEAQLEKSRLLSDRFSAERPKGSFSTLEIQRTEQGDSAMYLCASSLSLGGDSYNEQFFGPGTRLTVL.

The chain employs TRBV9 and TRBJ2-5; D is possibly TRBD1 (6 bases). CDR3 length equals 15 residues. CDR1 and CDR2 from the germline V gene are SGDLS and YYNGEE. V was cut by 0 bases and J by 3 bases, with 12 bases left in between. The CDR3 is CASSVGNRVKETQYF. Written as DNA, the CDR3 is TGTGCCAGCAGCGTAGGGAACAGGGTGAAAGAGACCCAGTACTTC.

The V gene is TRBV19, the J gene TRBJ1-5; 8 bases map to TRBD1. Trimming cost V 3 bases and J 7 bases; bases outside gene matches: 5. The CDR3 totals 14 residues. Germline V CDR1 and CDR2: LNHDA, SQIVND (reference sequence). CDR3 DNA: TGTGCCAGTAGTATTGGACAGGGTAGGCAGCCCCAGCATTTT. Protein sequence: CASSIGQGRQPQHF.

The genes are TRBV18 and TRBJ1-3; 7 positions match TRBD1. Germline V gene data show CDR1 as KGHSH and CDR2 as LQKENI. V lost 5 bases to trimming and J lost 0 bases; unmatched junction nucleotides: 10. The length of the CDR3 is 17 residues. The CDR3 DNA is TGTGCCAGCTCAACTCCGACAGGGCTAAGCTCTGGAAACACCATATATTTT. Amino acids: CASSTPTGLSSGNTIYF.

This chain connects TRBV5-1 to TRBJ1-1; 7 nucleotides align to TRBD1. CDR3 length equals 17 residues. V shed 4 bases, J shed 1 base, and the junction held 13 bases outside the gene matches. In germline, CDR1 is SGHRS, CDR2 YFSETQ. The CDR3 DNA follows: TGCGCCAGCAGCCCCCGGGCCTCGGGACAGACGAACACTGAAGCTTTCTTT. Its protein is CASSPRASGQTNTEAFF.

This clone was observed a few times. The genes are TRBV11-2 and TRBJ1-1, with unresolved D. The CDR3 has 13 amino acids. Germline V gene sequence: CDR1 SGHAT, CDR2 FQNNGV. V was trimmed by 6 bases and J by 0 bases, leaving 8 bases between them. The CDR3 loop reads CASRGQLNTEAFF. The CDR3 DNA sequence: TGTGCCAGCAGAGGGCAGCTGAACACTGAAGCTTTCTTT.